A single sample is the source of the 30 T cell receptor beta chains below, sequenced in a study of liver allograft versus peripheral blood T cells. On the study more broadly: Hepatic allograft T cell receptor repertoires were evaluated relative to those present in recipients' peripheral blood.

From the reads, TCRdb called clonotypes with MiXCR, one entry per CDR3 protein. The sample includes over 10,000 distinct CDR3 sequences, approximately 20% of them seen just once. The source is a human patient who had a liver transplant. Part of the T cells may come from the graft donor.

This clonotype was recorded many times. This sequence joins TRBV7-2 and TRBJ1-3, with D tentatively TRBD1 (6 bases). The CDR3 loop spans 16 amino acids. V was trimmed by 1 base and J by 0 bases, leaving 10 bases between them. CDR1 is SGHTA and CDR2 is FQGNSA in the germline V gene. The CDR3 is CASSLGGASSGNTIYF. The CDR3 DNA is TGTGCCAGCAGCTTAGGGGGGGCCAGCTCTGGAAACACCATATATTTT. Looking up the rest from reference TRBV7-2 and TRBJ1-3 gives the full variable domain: GAGVSQSPSNKVTEKGKDVELRCDPISGHTALYWYRQSLGQGLEFLIYFQGNSAPDKSGLPSDRFSAERTGGSVSTLTIQRTQQEDSAVYLCASSLGGASSGNTIYFGEGSWLTVV.

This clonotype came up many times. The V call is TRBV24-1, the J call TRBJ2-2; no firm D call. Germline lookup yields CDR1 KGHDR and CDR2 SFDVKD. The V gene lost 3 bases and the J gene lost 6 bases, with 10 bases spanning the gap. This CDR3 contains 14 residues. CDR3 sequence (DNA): TGTGCCACCAGTGATGGAAGCGAGCCCGGGGAGCTGTTTTTT. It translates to CATSDGSEPGELFF.

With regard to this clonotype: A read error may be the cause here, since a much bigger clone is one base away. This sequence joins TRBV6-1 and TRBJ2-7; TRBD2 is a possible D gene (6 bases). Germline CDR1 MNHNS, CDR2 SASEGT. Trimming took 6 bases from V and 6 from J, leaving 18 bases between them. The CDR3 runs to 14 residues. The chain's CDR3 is CASRAGAQAGEQYF. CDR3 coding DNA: TGTGCCAGCAGAGCGGGCGCCCAGGCTGGCGAGCAGTACTTC.

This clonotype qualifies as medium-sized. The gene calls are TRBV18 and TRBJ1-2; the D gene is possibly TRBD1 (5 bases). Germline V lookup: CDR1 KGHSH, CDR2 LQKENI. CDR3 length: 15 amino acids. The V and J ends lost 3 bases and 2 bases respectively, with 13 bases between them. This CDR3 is CASSPPRRTNYGYTF. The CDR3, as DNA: TGTGCCAGCTCACCCCCCAGGAGGACAAACTATGGCTACACCTTC.

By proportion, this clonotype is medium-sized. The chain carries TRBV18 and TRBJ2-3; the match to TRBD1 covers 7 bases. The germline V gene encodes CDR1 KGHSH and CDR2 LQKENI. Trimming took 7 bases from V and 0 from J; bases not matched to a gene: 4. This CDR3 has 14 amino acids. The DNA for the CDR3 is TGTGCCAGCTACCGGGACAGAAGCACAGATACGCAGTATTTT. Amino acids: CASYRDRSTDTQYF.

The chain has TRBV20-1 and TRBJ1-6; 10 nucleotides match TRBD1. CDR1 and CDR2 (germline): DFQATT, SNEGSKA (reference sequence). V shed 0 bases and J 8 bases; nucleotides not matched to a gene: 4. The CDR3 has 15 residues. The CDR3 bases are TGCAGTGCTAGAGAGGGACAGGGGAAGCATTCACCCCTCCACTTT. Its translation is CSAREGQGKHSPLHF.

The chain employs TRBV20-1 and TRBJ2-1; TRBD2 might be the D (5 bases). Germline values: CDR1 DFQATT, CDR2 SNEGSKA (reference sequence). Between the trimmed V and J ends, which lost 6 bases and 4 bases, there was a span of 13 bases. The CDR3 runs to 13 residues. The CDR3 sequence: CSASSVSYNEQFF. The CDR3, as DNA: TGCAGTGCCAGTAGCGTCAGTTACAATGAGCAGTTCTTC.

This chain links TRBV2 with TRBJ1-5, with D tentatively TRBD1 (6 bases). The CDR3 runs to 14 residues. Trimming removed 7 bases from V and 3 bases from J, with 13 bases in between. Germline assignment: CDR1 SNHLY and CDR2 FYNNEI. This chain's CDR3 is CASTPDRNNQPQHF. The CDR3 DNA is TGTGCCAGCACCCCAGACAGGAACAATCAGCCCCAGCATTTT. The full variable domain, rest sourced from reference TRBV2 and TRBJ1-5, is EPEVTQTPSHQVTQMGQEVILRCVPISNHLYFYWYRQILGQKVEFLVSFYNNEISEKSEIFDDQFSVERPDGSNFTLKIRSTKLEDSAMYFCASTPDRNNQPQHFGDGTRLSIL.

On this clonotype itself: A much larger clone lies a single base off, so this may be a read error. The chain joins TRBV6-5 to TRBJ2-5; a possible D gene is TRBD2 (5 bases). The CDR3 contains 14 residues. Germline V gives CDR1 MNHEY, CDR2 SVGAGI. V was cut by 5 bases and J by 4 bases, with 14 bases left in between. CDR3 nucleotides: TGTGCCAGCAGTGAGGGCGCAGGTTCAGAGACCCAGTACTTC. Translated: CASSEGAGSETQYF.

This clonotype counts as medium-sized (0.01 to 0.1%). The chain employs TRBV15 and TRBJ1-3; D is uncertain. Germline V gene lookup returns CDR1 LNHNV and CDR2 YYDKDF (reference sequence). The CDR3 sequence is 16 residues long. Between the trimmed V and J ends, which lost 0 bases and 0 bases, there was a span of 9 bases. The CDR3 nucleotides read TGTGCCACCAGCAGAGAGGGAGTCCGCTCTGGAAACACCATATATTTT. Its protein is CATSREGVRSGNTIYF.

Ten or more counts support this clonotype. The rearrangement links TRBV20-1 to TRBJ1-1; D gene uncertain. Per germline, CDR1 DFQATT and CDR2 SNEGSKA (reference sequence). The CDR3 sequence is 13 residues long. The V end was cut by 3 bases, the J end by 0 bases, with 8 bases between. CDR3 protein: CSASSQVNTEAFF. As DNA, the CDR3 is TGCAGTGCTAGTTCTCAGGTGAACACTGAAGCTTTCTTT.

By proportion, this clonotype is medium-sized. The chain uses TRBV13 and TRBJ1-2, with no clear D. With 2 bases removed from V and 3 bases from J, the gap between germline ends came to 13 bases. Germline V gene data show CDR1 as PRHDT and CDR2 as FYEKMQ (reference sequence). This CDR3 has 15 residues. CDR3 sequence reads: CASSLQVESYYGYTF. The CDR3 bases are TGTGCCAGCAGCTTACAGGTAGAATCCTACTATGGCTACACCTTC.

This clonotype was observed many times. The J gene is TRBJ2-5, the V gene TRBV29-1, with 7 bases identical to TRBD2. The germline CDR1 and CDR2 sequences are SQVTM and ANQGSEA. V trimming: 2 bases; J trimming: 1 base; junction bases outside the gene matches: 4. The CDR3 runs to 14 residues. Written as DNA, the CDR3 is TGCAGCGTTGAATTCTTAGCGGGCCAAGAGACCCAGTACTTC. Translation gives CSVEFLAGQETQYF.

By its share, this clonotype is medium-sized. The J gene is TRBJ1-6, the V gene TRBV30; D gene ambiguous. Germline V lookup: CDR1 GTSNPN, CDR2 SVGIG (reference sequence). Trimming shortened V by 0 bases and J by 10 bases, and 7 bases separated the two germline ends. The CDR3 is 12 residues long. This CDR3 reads CAWSVMRSPLHF. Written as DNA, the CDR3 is TGTGCCTGGAGTGTAATGCGATCACCCCTCCACTTT.

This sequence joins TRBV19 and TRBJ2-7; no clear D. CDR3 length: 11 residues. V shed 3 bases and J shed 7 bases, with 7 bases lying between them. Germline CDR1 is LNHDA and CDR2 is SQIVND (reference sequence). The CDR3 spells CASSIRGEQYF. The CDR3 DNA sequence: TGTGCCAGTAGTATTCGAGGAGAGCAGTACTTC.

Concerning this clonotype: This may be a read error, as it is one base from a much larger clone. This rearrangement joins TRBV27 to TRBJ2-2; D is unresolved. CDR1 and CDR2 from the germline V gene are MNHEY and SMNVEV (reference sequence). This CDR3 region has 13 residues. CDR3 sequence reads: CVSSFGQTGELFF. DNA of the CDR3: TGTGTCAGCAGTTTCGGGCAGACCGGGGAGCTGTTTTTT.

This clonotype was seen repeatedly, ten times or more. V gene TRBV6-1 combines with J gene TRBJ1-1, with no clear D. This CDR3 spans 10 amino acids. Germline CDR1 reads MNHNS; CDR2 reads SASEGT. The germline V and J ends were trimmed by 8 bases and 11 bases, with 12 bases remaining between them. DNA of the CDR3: TGTGCCAGCTGGGAAGCGGGGGCTTTCTTT. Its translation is CASWEAGAFF.

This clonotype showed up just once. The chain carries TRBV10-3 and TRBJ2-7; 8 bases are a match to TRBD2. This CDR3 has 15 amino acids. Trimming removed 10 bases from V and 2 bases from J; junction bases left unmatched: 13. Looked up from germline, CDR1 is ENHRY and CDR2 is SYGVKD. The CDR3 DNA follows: TGTGCCAGCAGCCCGGGGGGGGGGTGGGCCTACGAGCAGTACTTC. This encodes CASSPGGGWAYEQYF.

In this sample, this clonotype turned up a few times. CDR3 region: CACGDGYTF. The CDR3 nucleotides are TGTGCCTGCGGGGACGGCTACACCTTC. The V call is TRBV30, the J call TRBJ1-2; D is possibly TRBD1 (5 bases). Germline V gene data show CDR1 as GTSNPN and CDR2 as SVGIG (reference sequence). CDR3 length: 9 residues. V was trimmed by 6 bases and J by 8 bases, leaving 7 bases between them.

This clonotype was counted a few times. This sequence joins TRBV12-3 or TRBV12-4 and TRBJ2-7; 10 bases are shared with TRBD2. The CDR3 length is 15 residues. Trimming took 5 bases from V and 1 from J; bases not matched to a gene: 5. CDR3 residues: CASSPSGSGSYEQYF. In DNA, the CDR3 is TGTGCCAGCAGTCCTAGCGGGAGTGGGTCCTACGAGCAGTACTTC.

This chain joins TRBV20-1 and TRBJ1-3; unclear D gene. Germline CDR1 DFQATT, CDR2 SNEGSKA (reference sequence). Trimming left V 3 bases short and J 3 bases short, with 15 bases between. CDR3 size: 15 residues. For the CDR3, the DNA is TGCAGTGCTAGGGAAGGCCTTAAGGGTGGAAACACCATATATTTT. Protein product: CSAREGLKGGNTIYF.

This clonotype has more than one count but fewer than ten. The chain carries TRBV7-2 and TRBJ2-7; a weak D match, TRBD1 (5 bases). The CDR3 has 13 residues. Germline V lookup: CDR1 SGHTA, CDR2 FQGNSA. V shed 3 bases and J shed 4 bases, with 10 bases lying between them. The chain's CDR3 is CASSFVGAYEQYF. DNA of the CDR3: TGTGCCAGCAGCTTTGTAGGGGCATACGAGCAGTACTTC.

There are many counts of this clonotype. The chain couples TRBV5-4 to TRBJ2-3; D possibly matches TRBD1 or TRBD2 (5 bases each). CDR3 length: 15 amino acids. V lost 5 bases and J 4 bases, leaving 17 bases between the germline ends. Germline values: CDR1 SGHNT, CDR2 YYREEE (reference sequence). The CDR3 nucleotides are TGTGCCAGCAGTCTGAAGTCCGGGGCGGCAGATACGCAGTATTTT. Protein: CASSLKSGAADTQYF.

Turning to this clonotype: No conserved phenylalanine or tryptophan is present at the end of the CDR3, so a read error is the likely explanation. The CDR3 region is CASSGYRAYSTDTQYY. The CDR3 DNA is TGTGCCAGTAGTGGATACCGGGCCTATAGCACAGATACGCAGTATTAT. The chain carries TRBV19 and TRBJ2-3; D ambiguous. V was clipped by 5 bases and J by 0 bases, with 15 bases between them. Germline V CDR1 and CDR2: LNHDA, SQIVND (reference sequence). There are 16 residues in the CDR3.

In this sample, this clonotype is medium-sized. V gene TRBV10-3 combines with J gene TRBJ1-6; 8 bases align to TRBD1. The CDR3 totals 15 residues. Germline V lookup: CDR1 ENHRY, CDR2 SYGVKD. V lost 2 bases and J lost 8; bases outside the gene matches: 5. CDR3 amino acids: CAISEADREYSPLHF. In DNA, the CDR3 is TGTGCCATCAGTGAGGCGGACAGGGAATATTCACCCCTCCACTTT.

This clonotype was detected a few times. CDR3 DNA sequence: TGTGCCAGCAGCGAGGGACTAGCGGGGGGACCGGACACCACAGATACGCAGTATTTT. The encoded protein is CASSEGLAGGPDTTDTQYF. The rearrangement joins TRBV5-6 to TRBJ2-3; 15 bases are shared with TRBD2. V lost 4 bases, J lost 2 bases, and 11 bases stayed unmatched. CDR1 is SGHDT, CDR2 YYEEEE, per germline. This CDR3 contains 19 residues.

CDR3 region: CAILQGGTPYSNQPQHF. CDR3 in DNA: TGTGCCATACTCCAGGGGGGGACACCGTATAGCAATCAGCCCCAGCATTTT. The rearrangement uses TRBV28 and TRBJ1-5, with TRBD1 matching 7 bases. The germline V gene has CDR1 MDHEN and CDR2 SYDVKM. V dropped 10 bases and J dropped 0; count of bases not matched to a gene: 15. This CDR3 has 17 residues. Filled out from reference TRBV28 and TRBJ1-5, the complete variable domain reads DVKVTQSSRYLVKRTGEKVFLECVQDMDHENMFWYRQDPGLGLRLIYFSYDVKMKEKGDIPEGYSVSREKKERFSLILESASTNQTSMYLCAILQGGTPYSNQPQHFGDGTRLSIL.

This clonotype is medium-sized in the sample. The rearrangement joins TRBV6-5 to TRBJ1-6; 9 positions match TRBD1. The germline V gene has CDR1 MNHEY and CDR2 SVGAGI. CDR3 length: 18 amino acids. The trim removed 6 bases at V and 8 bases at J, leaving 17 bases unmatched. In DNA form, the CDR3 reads TGTGCCAGCAGCCGAAAGGCCCCCGGGACAGGGCGGGATTCACCCCTCCACTTT. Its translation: CASSRKAPGTGRDSPLHF.

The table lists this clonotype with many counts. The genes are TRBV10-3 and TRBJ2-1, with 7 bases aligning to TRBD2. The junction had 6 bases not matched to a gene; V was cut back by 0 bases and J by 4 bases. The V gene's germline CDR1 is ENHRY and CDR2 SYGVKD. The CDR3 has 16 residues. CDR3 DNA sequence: TGTGCCATCAGTGAGTCGGTTCTAGCGGATTACAATGAGCAGTTCTTC. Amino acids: CAISESVLADYNEQFF.

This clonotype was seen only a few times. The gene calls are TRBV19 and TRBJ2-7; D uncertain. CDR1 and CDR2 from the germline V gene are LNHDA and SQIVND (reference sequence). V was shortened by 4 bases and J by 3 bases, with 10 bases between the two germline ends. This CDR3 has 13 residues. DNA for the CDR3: TGTGCCAGTAGTAAACAGATTAACTACGAGCAGTACTTC. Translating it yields CASSKQINYEQYF.